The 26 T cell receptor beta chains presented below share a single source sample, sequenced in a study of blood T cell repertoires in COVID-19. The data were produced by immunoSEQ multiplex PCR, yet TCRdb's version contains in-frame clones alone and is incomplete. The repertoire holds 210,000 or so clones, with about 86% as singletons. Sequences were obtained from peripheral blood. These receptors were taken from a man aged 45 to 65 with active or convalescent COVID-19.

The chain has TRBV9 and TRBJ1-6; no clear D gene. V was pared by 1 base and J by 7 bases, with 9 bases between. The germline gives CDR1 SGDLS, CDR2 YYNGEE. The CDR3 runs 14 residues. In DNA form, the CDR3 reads TGTGCCAGCAGCGTAACGAGGGAGAATTCACCCCTCCACTTT. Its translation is CASSVTRENSPLHF. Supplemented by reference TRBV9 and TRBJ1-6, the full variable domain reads DSGVTQTPKHLITATGQRVTLRCSPRSGDLSVYWYQQSLDQGLQFLIQYYNGEERAKGNILERFSAQQFPDLHSELNLSSLELGDSALYFCASSVTRENSPLHFGNGTRLTVT.

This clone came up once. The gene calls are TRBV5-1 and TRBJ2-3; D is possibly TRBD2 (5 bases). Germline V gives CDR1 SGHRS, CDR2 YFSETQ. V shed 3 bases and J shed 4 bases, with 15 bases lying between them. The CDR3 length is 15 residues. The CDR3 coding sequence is TGCGCCAGCAGCTCGGAGAGTTCCGGGGCAGATACGCAGTATTTT. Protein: CASSSESSGADTQYF.

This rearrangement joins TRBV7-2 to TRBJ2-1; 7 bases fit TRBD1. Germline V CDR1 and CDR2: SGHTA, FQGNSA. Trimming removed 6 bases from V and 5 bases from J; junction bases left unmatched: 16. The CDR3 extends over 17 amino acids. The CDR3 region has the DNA TGTGCCAGCAGGCGTCACCGGAGGCTAGGGGGCCACAATGAGCAGTTCTTC. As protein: CASRRHRRLGGHNEQFF. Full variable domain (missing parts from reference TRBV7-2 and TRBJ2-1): GAGVSQSPSNKVTEKGKDVELRCDPISGHTALYWYRQSLGQGLEFLIYFQGNSAPDKSGLPSDRFSAERTGGSVSTLTIQRTQQEDSAVYLCASRRHRRLGGHNEQFFGPGTRLTVL.

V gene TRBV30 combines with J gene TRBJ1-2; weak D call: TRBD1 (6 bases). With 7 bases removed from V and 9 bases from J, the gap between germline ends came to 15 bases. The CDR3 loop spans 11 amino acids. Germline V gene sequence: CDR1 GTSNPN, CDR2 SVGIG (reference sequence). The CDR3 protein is CASGTGQSYTF. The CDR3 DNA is TGTGCCTCTGGAACAGGGCAGAGCTACACCTTC.

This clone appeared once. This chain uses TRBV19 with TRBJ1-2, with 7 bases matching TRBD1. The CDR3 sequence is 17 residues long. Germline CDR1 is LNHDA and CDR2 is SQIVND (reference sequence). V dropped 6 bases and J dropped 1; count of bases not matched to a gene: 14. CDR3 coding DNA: TGTGCCAGTAGGACGACAGGGTACGAAAAATTTAACTATGGCTACACCTTC. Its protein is CASRTTGYEKFNYGYTF.

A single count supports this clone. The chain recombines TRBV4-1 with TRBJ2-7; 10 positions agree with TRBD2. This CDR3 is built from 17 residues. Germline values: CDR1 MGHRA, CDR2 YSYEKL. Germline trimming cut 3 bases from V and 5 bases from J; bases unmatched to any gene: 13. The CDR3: CASSHYTEGTSDNEQYF. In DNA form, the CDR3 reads TGCGCCAGCAGCCACTATACTGAGGGGACTAGCGACAACGAGCAGTACTTC.

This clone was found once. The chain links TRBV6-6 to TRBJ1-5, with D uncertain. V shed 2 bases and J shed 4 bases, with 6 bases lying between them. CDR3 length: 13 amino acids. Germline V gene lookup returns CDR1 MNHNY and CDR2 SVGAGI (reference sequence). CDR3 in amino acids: CASSYDGNQPQHF. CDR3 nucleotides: TGTGCCAGCAGTTACGACGGGAATCAGCCCCAGCATTTT.

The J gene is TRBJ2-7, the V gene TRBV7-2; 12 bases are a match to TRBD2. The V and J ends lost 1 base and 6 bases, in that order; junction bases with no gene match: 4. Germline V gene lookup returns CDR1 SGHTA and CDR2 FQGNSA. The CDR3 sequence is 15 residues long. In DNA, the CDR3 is TGTGCCAGCAGCTTAGTGGCTAGCGGGGGGGGCGAGCAGTACTTC. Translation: CASSLVASGGGEQYF. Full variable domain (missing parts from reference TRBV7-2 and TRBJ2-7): GAGVSQSPSNKVTEKGKDVELRCDPISGHTALYWYRQSLGQGLEFLIYFQGNSAPDKSGLPSDRFSAERTGGSVSTLTIQRTQQEDSAVYLCASSLVASGGGEQYFGPGTRLTVT.

The CDR3 loop reads CASSQDWGTGGVRETQYF. The CDR3 nucleotides read TGTGCCAGCAGCCAAGATTGGGGAACAGGGGGTGTCCGAGAGACCCAGTACTTC. This chain links TRBV3-1 (or the pseudogene TRBV3-2) with TRBJ2-5, with TRBD1 identical over 8 bases. Losses at the gene ends were 0 bases for V and 4 bases for J; bases not matched to a gene: 13. CDR3 length: 18 amino acids. Germline CDR1 LGHDT, CDR2 YNNKEL (reference sequence).

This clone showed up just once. The CDR3: CASSHGGYEAFF. CDR3 in DNA: TGTGCCAGCAGCCACGGTGGTTACGAAGCTTTCTTT. The chain joins TRBV12-3 or TRBV12-4 to TRBJ1-1; no definite D call. The CDR3 runs to 12 residues. V lost 6 bases and J lost 8, with 13 bases in between.

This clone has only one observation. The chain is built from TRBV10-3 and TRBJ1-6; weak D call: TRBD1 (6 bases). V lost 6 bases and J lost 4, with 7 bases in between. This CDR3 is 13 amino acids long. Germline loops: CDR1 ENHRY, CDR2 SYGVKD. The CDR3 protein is CAISGQYNSPLHF. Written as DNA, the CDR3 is TGTGCCATCAGCGGACAGTATAATTCACCCCTCCACTTT.

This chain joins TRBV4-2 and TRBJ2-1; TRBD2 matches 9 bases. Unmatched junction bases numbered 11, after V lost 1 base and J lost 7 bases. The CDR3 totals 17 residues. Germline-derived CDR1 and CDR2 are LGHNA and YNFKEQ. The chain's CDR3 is CASSQVEGGGAGNEQFF. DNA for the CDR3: TGTGCCAGCAGCCAAGTAGAGGGCGGGGGGGCAGGAAATGAGCAGTTCTTC.

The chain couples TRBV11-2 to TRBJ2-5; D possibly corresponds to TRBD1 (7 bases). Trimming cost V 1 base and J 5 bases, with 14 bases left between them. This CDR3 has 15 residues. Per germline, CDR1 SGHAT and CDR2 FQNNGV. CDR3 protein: CASSLGARGAETQYF. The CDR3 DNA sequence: TGTGCCAGCAGCTTAGGGGCCAGGGGGGCCGAGACCCAGTACTTC.

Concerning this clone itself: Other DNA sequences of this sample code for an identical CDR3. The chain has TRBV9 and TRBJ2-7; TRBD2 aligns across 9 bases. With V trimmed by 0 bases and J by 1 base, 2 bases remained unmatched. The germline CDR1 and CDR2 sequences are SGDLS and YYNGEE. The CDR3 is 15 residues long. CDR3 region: CASSVGLAGSYEQYF. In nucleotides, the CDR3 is TGTGCCAGCAGCGTAGGCCTAGCGGGGTCCTACGAGCAGTACTTC. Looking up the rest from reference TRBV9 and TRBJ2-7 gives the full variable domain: DSGVTQTPKHLITATGQRVTLRCSPRSGDLSVYWYQQSLDQGLQFLIQYYNGEERAKGNILERFSAQQFPDLHSELNLSSLELGDSALYFCASSVGLAGSYEQYFGPGTRLTVT.

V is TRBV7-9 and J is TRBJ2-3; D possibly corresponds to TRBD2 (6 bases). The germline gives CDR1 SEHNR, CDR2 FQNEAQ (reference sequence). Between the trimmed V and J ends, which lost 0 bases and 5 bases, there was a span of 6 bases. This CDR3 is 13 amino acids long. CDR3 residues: CASSLATRDTQYF. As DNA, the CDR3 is TGTGCCAGCAGCTTAGCGACTAGAGATACGCAGTATTTT.

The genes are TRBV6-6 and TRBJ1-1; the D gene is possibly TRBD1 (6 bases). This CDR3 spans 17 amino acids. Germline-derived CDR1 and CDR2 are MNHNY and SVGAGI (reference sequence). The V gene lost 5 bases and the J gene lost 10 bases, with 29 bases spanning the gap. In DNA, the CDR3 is TGTGCCAGCAGTCCCATTGGGTCCAGATGGGGGACACTGCCAGCTTTCTTT. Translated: CASSPIGSRWGTLPAFF.

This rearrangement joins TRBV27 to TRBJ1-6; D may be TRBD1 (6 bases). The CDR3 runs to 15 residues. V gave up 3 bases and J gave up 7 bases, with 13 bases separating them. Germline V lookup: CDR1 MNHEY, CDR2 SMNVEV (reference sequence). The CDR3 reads CASSLEGTYNSPLHF. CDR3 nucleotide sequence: TGTGCCAGCAGTTTGGAAGGGACATACAATTCACCCCTCCACTTT.

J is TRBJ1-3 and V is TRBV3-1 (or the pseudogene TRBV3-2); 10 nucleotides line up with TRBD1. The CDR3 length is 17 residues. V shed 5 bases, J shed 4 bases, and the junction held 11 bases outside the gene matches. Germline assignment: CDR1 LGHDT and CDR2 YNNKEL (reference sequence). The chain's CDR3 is CASSRDRGRGGGNTIYF. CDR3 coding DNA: TGTGCCAGCAGCAGAGACAGGGGGCGCGGTGGAGGAAACACCATATATTTT.

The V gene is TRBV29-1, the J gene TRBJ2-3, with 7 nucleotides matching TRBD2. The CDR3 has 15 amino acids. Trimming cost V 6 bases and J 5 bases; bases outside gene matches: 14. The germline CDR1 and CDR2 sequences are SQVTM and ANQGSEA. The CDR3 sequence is CSVGTLAVRKDTQYF. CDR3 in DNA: TGCAGCGTCGGAACCCTAGCGGTTAGGAAAGATACGCAGTATTTT.

This chain's CDR3 is CASSNPTGGVREKLFF. CDR3 coding DNA: TGTGCCAGTAGTAATCCGACAGGGGGGGTTCGGGAAAAACTGTTTTTT. The gene calls are TRBV19 and TRBJ1-4; 9 nucleotides match TRBD1. Germline V gene data show CDR1 as LNHDA and CDR2 as SQIVND (reference sequence). The CDR3 is made up of 16 amino acids. V shed 4 bases and J 8 bases; nucleotides not matched to a gene: 11.

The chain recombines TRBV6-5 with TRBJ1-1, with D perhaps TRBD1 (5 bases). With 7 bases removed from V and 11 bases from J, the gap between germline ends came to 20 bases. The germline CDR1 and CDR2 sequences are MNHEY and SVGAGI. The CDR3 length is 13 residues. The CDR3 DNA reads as TGTGCCAGCATCCAGAGTAGGGAGCGGGGCGCTTTCTTT. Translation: CASIQSRERGAFF.

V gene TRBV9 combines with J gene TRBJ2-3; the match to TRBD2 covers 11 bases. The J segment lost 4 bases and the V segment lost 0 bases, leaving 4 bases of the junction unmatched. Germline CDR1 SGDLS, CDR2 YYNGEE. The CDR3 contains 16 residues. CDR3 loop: CASSVGGSGGADTQYF. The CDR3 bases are TGTGCCAGCAGCGTAGGAGGTAGCGGGGGGGCAGATACGCAGTATTTT. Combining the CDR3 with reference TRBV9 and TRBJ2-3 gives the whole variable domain DSGVTQTPKHLITATGQRVTLRCSPRSGDLSVYWYQQSLDQGLQFLIQYYNGEERAKGNILERFSAQQFPDLHSELNLSSLELGDSALYFCASSVGGSGGADTQYFGPGTRLTVL.

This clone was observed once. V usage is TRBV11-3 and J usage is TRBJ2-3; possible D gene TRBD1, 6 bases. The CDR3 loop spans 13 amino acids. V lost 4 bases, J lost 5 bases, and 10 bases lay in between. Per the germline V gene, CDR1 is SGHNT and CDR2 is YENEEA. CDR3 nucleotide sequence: TGTGCCAGCAGCTCCAACAGGGAAGATACGCAGTATTTT. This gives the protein CASSSNREDTQYF.

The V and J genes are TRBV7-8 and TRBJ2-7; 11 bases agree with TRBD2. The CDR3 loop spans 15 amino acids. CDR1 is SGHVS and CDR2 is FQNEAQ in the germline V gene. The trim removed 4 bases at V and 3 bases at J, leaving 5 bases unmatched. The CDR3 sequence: CASSYRLAGIYEQYF. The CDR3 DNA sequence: TGTGCCAGCAGCTACCGACTAGCGGGGATCTACGAGCAGTACTTC.

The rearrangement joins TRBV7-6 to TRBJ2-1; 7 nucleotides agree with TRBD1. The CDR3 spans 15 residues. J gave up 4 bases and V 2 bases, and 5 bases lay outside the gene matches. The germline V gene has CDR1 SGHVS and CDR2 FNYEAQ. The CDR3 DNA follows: TGTGCCAGCAGCTTAATAGGGGGCGATTACAATGAGCAGTTCTTC. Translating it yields CASSLIGGDYNEQFF.

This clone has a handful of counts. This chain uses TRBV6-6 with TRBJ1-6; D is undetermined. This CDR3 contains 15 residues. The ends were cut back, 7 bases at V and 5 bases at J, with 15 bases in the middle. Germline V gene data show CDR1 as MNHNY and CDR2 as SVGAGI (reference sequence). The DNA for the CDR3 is TGTGCCAGCACTCCCGGGGTTGTTGATAATTCACCCCTCCACTTT. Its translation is CASTPGVVDNSPLHF.